These 27 T cell receptor beta chains came from one sample sequenced in a study of T-cell reconstitution after alpha-beta-depleted transplantation in children. Library preparation (for TCRbeta) was performed with unique molecular identifiers. TCRdb re-derived calls from the PCR reads in MiXCR, one entry per CDR3 protein. This sample has some 840,000 distinct CDR3 sequences, with around 17% found just once. This specimen consisted of PBMCs, mostly from graft donor cells, obtained 360 days after TCRalphabeta/CD19-depleted stem cell transplant. The source of these receptors is a male patient between 10 and 17 years old who had a stem cell transplant for acute lymphoblastic leukemia, so the T cells may come from the graft donor.

This clonotype has at least ten counts. The chain couples TRBV5-6 to TRBJ2-7; the D is unclear. CDR3 length equals 15 residues. Between the trimmed V and J ends, which lost 3 bases and 1 base, there was a span of 14 bases. Germline lookup yields CDR1 SGHDT and CDR2 YYEEEE. The CDR3 DNA reads TGTGCCAGCAGCTCCCCGCCGCGCGCATCCTACGAGCAGTACTTC. It codes for CASSSPPRASYEQYF. The full variable domain, completed using reference TRBV5-6 and TRBJ2-7, is DAGVTQSPTHLIKTRGQQVTLRCSPKSGHDTVSWYQQALGQGPQFIFQYYEEEERQRGNFPDRFSGHQFPNYSSELNVNALLLGDSALYLCASSSPPRASYEQYFGPGTRLTVT.

This chain connects TRBV4-1 to TRBJ2-2; possible D gene TRBD2, 6 bases. V dropped 4 bases and J dropped 7 bases, with 10 bases sitting between them. Germline lookup yields CDR1 MGHRA and CDR2 YSYEKL. CDR3 length: 13 amino acids. The CDR3: CASSPGTLGELFF. As DNA, the CDR3 is TGCGCCAGCAGCCCGGGGACTCTCGGGGAGCTGTTTTTT.

J is TRBJ2-7 and V is TRBV4-1; D possibly matches TRBD1 or TRBD2 (5 bases each). The germline V and J ends were trimmed by 4 bases and 0 bases, with 19 bases remaining between them. The CDR3 consists of 17 residues. Germline V lookup: CDR1 MGHRA, CDR2 YSYEKL. CDR3 protein: CASSRDGASGGSYEQYF. CDR3 DNA sequence: TGCGCCAGCAGCCGAGATGGGGCCAGCGGCGGCTCCTACGAGCAGTACTTC.

The chain carries TRBV30 and TRBJ2-2; 7 positions match TRBD2. This CDR3 is 14 amino acids long. The germline V gene has CDR1 GTSNPN and CDR2 SVGIG (reference sequence). The V segment lost 4 bases and the J segment 4 bases; nucleotides outside the gene matches: 6. The CDR3 protein is CAWNPTSSTGELFF. CDR3 in DNA: TGTGCCTGGAACCCGACTAGCAGCACCGGGGAGCTGTTTTTT.

This clonotype was detected a few times. The chain combines TRBV5-5 with TRBJ1-1; the D gene is possibly TRBD1 (6 bases). The CDR3 is 14 residues long. V was cut by 4 bases and J by 7 bases, with 17 bases left in between. Germline V gene sequence: CDR1 SGHKS, CDR2 YYEKEE (reference sequence). The CDR3 DNA reads TGTGCCAGCAGCCATCTTGACAGGTCGAATGAAGCTTTCTTT. Translating it yields CASSHLDRSNEAFF.

The CDR3 loop reads CASSLALAGGHTDTQYF. CDR3 sequence (DNA): TGTGCCAGCAGCCTAGCGCTAGCGGGAGGGCACACAGATACGCAGTATTTT. The chain uses TRBV9 and TRBJ2-3; 12 bases fit TRBD2. Trimming took 4 bases from V and 2 from J; bases not matched to a gene: 8. The CDR3 runs to 17 residues. Germline CDR1 is SGDLS and CDR2 is YYNGEE.

The chain employs TRBV11-2 and TRBJ2-1; D is uncertain. CDR1 and CDR2 from the germline V gene are SGHAT and FQNNGV. V dropped 2 bases and J dropped 7 bases, with 12 bases sitting between them. The CDR3 is made up of 14 amino acids. This chain's CDR3 is CASSLLTTWNEQFF. CDR3 DNA sequence: TGTGCCAGCAGCTTACTCACCACGTGGAATGAGCAGTTCTTC.

This clonotype was counted between two and nine times. V gene TRBV21-1 combines with J gene TRBJ2-1; the table assigns TRBD1, which was not confirmed against the DNA. TRBV21-1 is labeled a pseudogene. This CDR3 spans 16 amino acids. The CDR3 loop is CASSTKTGHSSNEQFF. The CDR3 DNA reads as TGTGCCAGCAGCACAAAGACAGGCCACTCGTCCAATGAGCAGTTCTTC.

In its sample, this clonotype was seen many times. The chain is built from TRBV5-1 and TRBJ1-2; maybe TRBD1 (5 bases). This CDR3 contains 14 residues. From germline, CDR1 is SGHRS and CDR2 YFSETQ. Trimming shortened V by 2 bases and J by 3 bases, and 11 bases separated the two germline ends. The CDR3 is CASSLFGGDYGYTF. As DNA, the CDR3 is TGCGCCAGCAGCTTATTTGGGGGTGACTATGGCTACACCTTC.

This clonotype was detected only a few times. The CDR3 sequence is CASSPRDRGASGRYEQYF. The CDR3 DNA reads TGTGCCAGCAGCCCCCGGGACAGGGGCGCATCGGGAAGATACGAGCAGTACTTC. This chain connects TRBV13 to TRBJ2-7; 10 nucleotides line up with TRBD1. Germline lookup yields CDR1 PRHDT and CDR2 FYEKMQ (reference sequence). V lost 5 bases to trimming and J lost 4 bases; unmatched junction nucleotides: 17. The length of the CDR3 is 18 residues.

In its sample, this clonotype was seen a few times. The DNA of the CDR3 is TGTGCCAGCAGGGAGGGACCCAAAGCCACCGGGGAGCTGTTTTTT. It specifies CASREGPKATGELFF. V usage is TRBV12-3 or TRBV12-4 and J usage is TRBJ2-2, with a weak D call TRBD2 (6 bases). The V end lost 6 bases, the J end lost 4 bases, and 15 bases lay between the germline ends. CDR3 size: 15 residues.

This clonotype was seen a handful of times. The genes are TRBV9 and TRBJ1-1; D remains ambiguous. V lost 0 bases to trimming and J lost 2 bases, with 11 bases between them. Germline loops: CDR1 SGDLS, CDR2 YYNGEE. The CDR3 has 15 residues. DNA of the CDR3: TGTGCCAGCAGCGTAGTCGGGGTGTATAACACTGAAGCTTTCTTT. It codes for CASSVVGVYNTEAFF.

V gene TRBV6-1 combines with J gene TRBJ1-1, with 9 nucleotides matching TRBD1. The CDR3 extends over 18 amino acids. V lost 5 bases and J lost 1; bases outside the gene matches: 14. CDR1 and CDR2 from the germline V gene are MNHNS and SASEGT. The CDR3 nucleotides are TGTGCCAGCAGTCGAACAGGGGGAACAGGGGGCAGGAACACTGAAGCTTTCTTT. Amino acid sequence: CASSRTGGTGGRNTEAFF.

V usage is TRBV27 and J usage is TRBJ2-7; 10 bases line up with TRBD1. Losses at the gene ends were 6 bases for V and 6 bases for J; bases not matched to a gene: 8. Germline CDR1 is MNHEY and CDR2 is SMNVEV (reference sequence). CDR3 length equals 14 residues. CDR3 coding DNA: TGTGCCAGCAGACTCGGACAGGGGGGCCTCGAGCAGTACTTC. This translates into CASRLGQGGLEQYF.

In its sample, this clonotype was seen a few times. The genes are TRBV12-3 or TRBV12-4 and TRBJ2-3, with 8 nucleotides matching TRBD2. CDR3 length equals 16 residues. V shed 6 bases, J shed 5 bases, and the junction held 13 bases outside the gene matches. In DNA form, the CDR3 reads TGTGCCAGCAGCATACCAAGCGGGAGAAGTAGAGATACGCAGTATTTT. Protein: CASSIPSGRSRDTQYF.

The chain joins TRBV15 to TRBJ2-2; TRBD1 matches 9 bases. This CDR3 spans 16 amino acids. Germline V gene sequence: CDR1 LNHNV, CDR2 YYDKDF (reference sequence). J lost 0 bases, V lost 5 bases, and 4 bases had no gene match. In DNA form, the CDR3 reads TGTGCCACCAGCGACCGGGACAGGGCGAACACCGGGGAGCTGTTTTTT. It translates to CATSDRDRANTGELFF.

The gene calls are TRBV7-8 and TRBJ1-3; D possibly corresponds to TRBD1 (6 bases). Trimming removed 4 bases from V and 0 bases from J, with 19 bases in between. The CDR3 length is 18 residues. The germline gives CDR1 SGHVS, CDR2 FQNEAQ. The CDR3 region is CASSYHFPGHLSGNTIYF. CDR3 DNA: TGTGCCAGCAGCTACCATTTCCCGGGACACCTCTCTGGAAACACCATATATTTT.

This clonotype came up a few times. V is TRBV27 and J is TRBJ1-5, with D uncertain. The CDR3 is 13 amino acids. The germline V and J ends were trimmed by 1 base and 9 bases, with 10 bases remaining between them. The germline CDR1 and CDR2 sequences are MNHEY and SMNVEV (reference sequence). The CDR3 sequence is CASSLLGGTPQHF. The CDR3 DNA reads TGTGCCAGCAGTTTATTGGGAGGAACGCCCCAGCATTTT.

This clonotype appeared a few times. The chain joins TRBV4-1 to TRBJ2-1; TRBD2 might be the D (6 bases). The CDR3 consists of 15 residues. Between the trimmed V and J ends, which lost 1 base and 4 bases, there was a span of 11 bases. Germline V gene sequence: CDR1 MGHRA, CDR2 YSYEKL. CDR3 region: CASSQVGGKYNEQFF. CDR3 nucleotide sequence: TGCGCCAGCAGCCAAGTTGGGGGGAAATACAATGAGCAGTTCTTC.

V is TRBV11-2 and J is TRBJ1-2, with TRBD1 matching over 7 bases. The CDR3 length is 16 residues. Germline CDR1 and CDR2: SGHAT and FQNNGV. V shed 5 bases, J shed 4 bases, and the junction held 13 bases outside the gene matches. In nucleotides, the CDR3 is TGTGCCAGCAGCCATGACAGGGCCACTGGTTCCTATGGCTACACCTTC. Its protein product is CASSHDRATGSYGYTF.

V usage is TRBV5-8 and J usage is TRBJ1-2; the D is unclear. The V and J ends lost 2 bases and 5 bases respectively, with 22 bases between them. This CDR3 region has 17 residues. The V gene's germline CDR1 is SGHTS and CDR2 YDEGEE. CDR3 sequence: CASSLMSGKGWGYGYTF. The CDR3 region has the DNA TGTGCCAGCAGCTTAATGTCCGGGAAAGGATGGGGATATGGCTACACCTTC.

This clonotype was found a few times. This sequence joins TRBV7-2 and TRBJ2-3, with TRBD1 matching 9 bases. This CDR3 contains 16 residues. The V gene's germline CDR1 is SGHTA and CDR2 FQGNSA. V was pared by 5 bases and J by 9 bases, with 15 bases of the junction left unmatched. The CDR3 coding sequence is TGTGCCAGCAGCCCCATAGGCTACAGGGGGCGCAGGACGCAGTATTTT. Its protein is CASSPIGYRGRRTQYF.

This sequence joins TRBV7-6 and TRBJ2-7; 9 nucleotides line up with TRBD2. Germline trimming cut 2 bases from V and 3 bases from J; bases unmatched to any gene: 5. This CDR3 has 15 residues. From germline, CDR1 is SGHVS and CDR2 FNYEAQ. The CDR3 here is CASSLSTSGCYEQYF. The CDR3 DNA follows: TGTGCCAGCAGCTTATCGACTAGCGGTTGCTACGAGCAGTACTTC.

This chain connects TRBV4-1 to TRBJ2-2; the D is unclear. The CDR3 length is 12 residues. V was pared by 2 bases and J by 6 bases, with 4 bases between. The germline V gene encodes CDR1 MGHRA and CDR2 YSYEKL. DNA of the CDR3: TGCGCCAGCAGCCAACCTGCCGGGGAGCTGTTTTTT. Encoded protein: CASSQPAGELFF.

V and J are TRBV5-1 and TRBJ2-4; D gene uncertain. The CDR3 is 14 residues long. Trimming cost V 5 bases and J 8 bases, with 17 bases left between them. Per germline, CDR1 SGHRS and CDR2 YFSETQ. CDR3 sequence reads: CASSFSTLGDIQYF. DNA of the CDR3: TGCGCCAGCAGTTTTTCTACTCTTGGGGACATTCAGTACTTC.

This clonotype was seen repeatedly, ten times or more. This chain connects TRBV5-1 to TRBJ2-1; the D gene is possibly TRBD1 (6 bases). From germline, CDR1 is SGHRS and CDR2 YFSETQ. Trimming left V 0 bases short and J 0 bases short, with 10 bases between. This CDR3 has 16 residues. CDR3 amino acids: CASSLAGQYSYNEQFF. CDR3 bases: TGCGCCAGCAGCTTGGCCGGACAGTACTCCTACAATGAGCAGTTCTTC.

This clonotype has just a few counts. This rearrangement joins TRBV9 to TRBJ2-1; D is unclear. Trimming pared 0 bases from V and 6 bases from J, leaving 16 bases between. The CDR3 length is 16 residues. The germline gives CDR1 SGDLS, CDR2 YYNGEE. The CDR3 DNA reads as TGTGCCAGCAGCGTAGCGCGTAGTGGGGATTTCAATGAGCAGTTCTTC. Protein: CASSVARSGDFNEQFF. Complete variable domain (other parts from reference TRBV9 and TRBJ2-1): DSGVTQTPKHLITATGQRVTLRCSPRSGDLSVYWYQQSLDQGLQFLIQYYNGEERAKGNILERFSAQQFPDLHSELNLSSLELGDSALYFCASSVARSGDFNEQFFGPGTRLTVL.